This entry is about one T cell receptor beta chain. The antigen remains unidentified. Profiled with immunoSEQ multiplex PCR; TCRdb holds only in-frame clones, not every one. The sample has some 71,000 clones; 91% are singletons. This sample is part of a study of OX40 agonist ivuxolimab in advanced cancers. Study-level results: Among some nonresponders, normalized T-cell clonal expansion was also low.

This CDR3 contains 13 residues. Trimming at V came to 5 bases and at J to 2 bases, leaving 3 bases not matched to a gene. Germline lookup yields CDR1 SGHTA and CDR2 FQGNSA. The receptor was derived from an adult with an advanced solid tumor such as melanoma, head and neck, liver or kidney cancer. V usage is TRBV7-2 and J usage is TRBJ2-7; TRBD2 agrees at 7 bases. The specimen comprised CD4+ or CD8+ T cells sorted from blood, sampled in a trial of the OX40 agonist ivuxolimab. The CDR3 reads CASSLLAPYEQYF. The DNA for the CDR3 is TGTGCCAGCAGCCTACTAGCGCCCTACGAGCAGTACTTC.